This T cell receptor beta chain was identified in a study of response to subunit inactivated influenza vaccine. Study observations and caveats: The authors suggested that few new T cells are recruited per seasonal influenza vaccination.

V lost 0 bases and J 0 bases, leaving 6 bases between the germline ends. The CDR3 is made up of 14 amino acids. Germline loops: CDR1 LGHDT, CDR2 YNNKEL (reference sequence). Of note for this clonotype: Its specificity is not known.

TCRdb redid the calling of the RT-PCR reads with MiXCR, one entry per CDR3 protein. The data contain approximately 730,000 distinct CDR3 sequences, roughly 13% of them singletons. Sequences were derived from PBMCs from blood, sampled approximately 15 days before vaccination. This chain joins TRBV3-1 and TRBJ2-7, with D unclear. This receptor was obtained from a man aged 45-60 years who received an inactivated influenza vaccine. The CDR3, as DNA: TGTGCCAGCAGCCAAGATTACAGCTCCTACGAGCAGTACTTC. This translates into CASSQDYSSYEQYF.